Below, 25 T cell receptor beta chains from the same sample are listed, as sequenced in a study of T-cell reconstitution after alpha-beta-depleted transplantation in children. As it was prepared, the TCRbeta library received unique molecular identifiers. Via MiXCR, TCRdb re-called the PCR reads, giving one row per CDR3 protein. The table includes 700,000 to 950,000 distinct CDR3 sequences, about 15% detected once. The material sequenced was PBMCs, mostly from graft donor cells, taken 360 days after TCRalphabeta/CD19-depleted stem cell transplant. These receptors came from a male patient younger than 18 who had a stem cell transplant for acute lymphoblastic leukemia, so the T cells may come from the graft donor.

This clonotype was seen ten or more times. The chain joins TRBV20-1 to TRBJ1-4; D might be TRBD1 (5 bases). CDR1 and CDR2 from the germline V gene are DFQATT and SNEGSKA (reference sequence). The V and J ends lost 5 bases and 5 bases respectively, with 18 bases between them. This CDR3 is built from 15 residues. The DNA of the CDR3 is TGCAGTGCTTGGGGCCCGACAGCACTCAATGAAAAACTGTTTTTT. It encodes CSAWGPTALNEKLFF.

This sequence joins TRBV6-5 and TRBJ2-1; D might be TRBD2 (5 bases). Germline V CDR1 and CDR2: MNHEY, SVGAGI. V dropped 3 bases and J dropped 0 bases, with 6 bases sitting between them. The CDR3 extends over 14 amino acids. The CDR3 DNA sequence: TGTGCCAGCAGTTATAGCGTCTCCTACAATGAGCAGTTCTTC. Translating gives CASSYSVSYNEQFF.

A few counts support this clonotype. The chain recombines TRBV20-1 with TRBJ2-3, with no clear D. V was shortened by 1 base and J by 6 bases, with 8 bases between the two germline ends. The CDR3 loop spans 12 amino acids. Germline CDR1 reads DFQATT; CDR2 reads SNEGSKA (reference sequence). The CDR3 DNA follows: TGCAGTGCTAGAGTCCCACGGGATACGCAGTATTTT. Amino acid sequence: CSARVPRDTQYF.

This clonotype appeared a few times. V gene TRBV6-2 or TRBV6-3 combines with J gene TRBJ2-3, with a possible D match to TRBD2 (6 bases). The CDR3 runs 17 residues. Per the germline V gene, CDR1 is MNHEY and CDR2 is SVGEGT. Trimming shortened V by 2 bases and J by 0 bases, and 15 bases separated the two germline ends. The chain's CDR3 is CASSYPLDGTSTDTQYF. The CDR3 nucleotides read TGTGCCAGCAGTTACCCGCTCGACGGGACTAGCACAGATACGCAGTATTTT.

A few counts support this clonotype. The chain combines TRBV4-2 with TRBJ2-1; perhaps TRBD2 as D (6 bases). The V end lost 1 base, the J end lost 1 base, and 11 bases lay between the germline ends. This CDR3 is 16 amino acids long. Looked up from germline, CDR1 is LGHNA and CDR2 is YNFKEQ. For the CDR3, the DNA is TGTGCCAGCAGCCAAGGGGTGGCGGGGTCCTACAATGAGCAGTTCTTC. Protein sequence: CASSQGVAGSYNEQFF.

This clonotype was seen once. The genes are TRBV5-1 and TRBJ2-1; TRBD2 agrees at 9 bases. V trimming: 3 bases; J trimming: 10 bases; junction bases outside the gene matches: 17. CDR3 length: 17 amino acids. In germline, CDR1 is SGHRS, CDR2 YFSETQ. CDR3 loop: CASSSTRFSGRAGEQFF. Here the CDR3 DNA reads TGCGCCAGCAGCTCCACGAGATTTAGCGGGAGAGCAGGCGAGCAGTTCTTC.

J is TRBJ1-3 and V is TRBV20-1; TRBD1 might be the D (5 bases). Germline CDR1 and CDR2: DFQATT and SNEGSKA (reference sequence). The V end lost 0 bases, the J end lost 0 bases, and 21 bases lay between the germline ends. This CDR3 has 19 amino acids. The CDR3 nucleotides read TGCAGTGCTAGAGATTGGGAGACAGCTACCTTTTCCTCTGGAAACACCATATATTTT. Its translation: CSARDWETATFSSGNTIYF.

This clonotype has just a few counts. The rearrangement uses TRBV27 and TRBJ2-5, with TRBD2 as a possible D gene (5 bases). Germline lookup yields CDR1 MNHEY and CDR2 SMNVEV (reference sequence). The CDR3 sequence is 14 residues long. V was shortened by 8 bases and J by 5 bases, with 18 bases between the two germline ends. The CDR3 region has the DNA TGTGCCAGCCATGGACCGAACTGGGAGGAGACCCAGTACTTC. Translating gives CASHGPNWEETQYF.

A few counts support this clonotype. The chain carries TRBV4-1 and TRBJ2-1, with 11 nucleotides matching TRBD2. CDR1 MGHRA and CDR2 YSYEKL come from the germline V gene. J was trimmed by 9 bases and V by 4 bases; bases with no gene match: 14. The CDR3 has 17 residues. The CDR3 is CASSRIPGLAVGGEQFF. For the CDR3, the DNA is TGCGCCAGCAGCCGCATTCCGGGACTAGCGGTGGGCGGTGAGCAGTTCTTC.

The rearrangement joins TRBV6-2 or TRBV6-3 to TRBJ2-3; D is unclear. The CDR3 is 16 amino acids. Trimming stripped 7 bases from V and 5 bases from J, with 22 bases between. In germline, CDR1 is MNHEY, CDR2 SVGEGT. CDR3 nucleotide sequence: TGTGCCAGCAATTCCTGGACCCTCGGAATCGAAGATACGCAGTATTTT. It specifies CASNSWTLGIEDTQYF.

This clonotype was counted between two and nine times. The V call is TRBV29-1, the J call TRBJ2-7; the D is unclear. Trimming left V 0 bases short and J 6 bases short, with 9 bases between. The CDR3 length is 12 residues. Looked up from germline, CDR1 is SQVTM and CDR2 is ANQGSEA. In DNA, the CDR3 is TGCAGCGTTGAAGATCTTTTATTCGAGCAGTACTTC. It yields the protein CSVEDLLFEQYF.

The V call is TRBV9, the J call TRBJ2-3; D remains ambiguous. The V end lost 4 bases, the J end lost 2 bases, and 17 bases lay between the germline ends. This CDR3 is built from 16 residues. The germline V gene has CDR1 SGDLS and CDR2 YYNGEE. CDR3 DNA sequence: TGTGCCAGCAGCCCAGACGACATAACCCTCACAGATACGCAGTATTTT. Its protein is CASSPDDITLTDTQYF.

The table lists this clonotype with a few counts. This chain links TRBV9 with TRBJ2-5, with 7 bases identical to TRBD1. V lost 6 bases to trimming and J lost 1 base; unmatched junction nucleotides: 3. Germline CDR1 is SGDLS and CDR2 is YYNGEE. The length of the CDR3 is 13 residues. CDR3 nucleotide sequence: TGTGCCAGCACGACAGGGCCCCAAGAGACCCAGTACTTC. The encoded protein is CASTTGPQETQYF. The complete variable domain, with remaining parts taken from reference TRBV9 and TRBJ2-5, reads DSGVTQTPKHLITATGQRVTLRCSPRSGDLSVYWYQQSLDQGLQFLIQYYNGEERAKGNILERFSAQQFPDLHSELNLSSLELGDSALYFCASTTGPQETQYFGPGTRLLVL.

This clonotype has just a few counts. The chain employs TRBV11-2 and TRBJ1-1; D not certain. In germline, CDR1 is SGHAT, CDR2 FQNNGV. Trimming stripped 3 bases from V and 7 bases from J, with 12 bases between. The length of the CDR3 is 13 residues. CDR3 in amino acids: CASSFLRMGEAFF. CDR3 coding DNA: TGTGCCAGCAGCTTCCTGCGGATGGGTGAAGCTTTCTTT.

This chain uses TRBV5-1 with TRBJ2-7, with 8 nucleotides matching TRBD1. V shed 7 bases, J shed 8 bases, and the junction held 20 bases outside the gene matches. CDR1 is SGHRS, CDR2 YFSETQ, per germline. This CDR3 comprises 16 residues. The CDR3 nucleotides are TGCGCCAGCTCGTACCGGACAGGGTGGAGAAGTAATAAGCAGTACTTC. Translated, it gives CASSYRTGWRSNKQYF. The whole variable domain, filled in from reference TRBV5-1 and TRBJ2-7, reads KAGVTQTPRYLIKTRGQQVTLSCSPISGHRSVSWYQQTPGQGLQFLFEYFSETQRNKGNFPGRFSGRQFSNSRSEMNVSTLELGDSALYLCASSYRTGWRSNKQYFGPGTRLTVT.

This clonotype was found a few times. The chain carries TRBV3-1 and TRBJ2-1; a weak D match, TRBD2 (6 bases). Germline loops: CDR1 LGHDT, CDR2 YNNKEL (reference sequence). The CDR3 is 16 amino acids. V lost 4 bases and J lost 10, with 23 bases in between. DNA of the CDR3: TGTGCCAGCAGCCCAGATCCGGGACTTCCTAAGGGGGAGCAGTTCTTC. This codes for CASSPDPGLPKGEQFF.

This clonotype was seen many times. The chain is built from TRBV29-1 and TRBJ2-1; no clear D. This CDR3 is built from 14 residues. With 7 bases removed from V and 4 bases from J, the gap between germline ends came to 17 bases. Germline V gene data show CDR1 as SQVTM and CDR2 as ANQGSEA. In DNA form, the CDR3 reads TGCAGCGCCCGTCTAAGGTTGGGGTACAATGAGCAGTTCTTC. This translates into CSARLRLGYNEQFF.

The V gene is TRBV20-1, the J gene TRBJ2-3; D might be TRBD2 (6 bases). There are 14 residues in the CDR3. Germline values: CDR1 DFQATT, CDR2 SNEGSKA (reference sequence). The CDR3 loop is CSAGLGAFTDTQYF. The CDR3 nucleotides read TGCAGCGCGGGACTCGGGGCTTTCACAGATACGCAGTATTTT.

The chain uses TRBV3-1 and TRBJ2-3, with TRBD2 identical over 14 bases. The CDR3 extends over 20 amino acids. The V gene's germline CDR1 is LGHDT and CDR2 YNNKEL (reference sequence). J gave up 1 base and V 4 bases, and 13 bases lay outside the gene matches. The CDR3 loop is CASSPPGLAGEVFGTDTQYF. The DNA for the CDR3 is TGTGCCAGCAGCCCCCCGGGACTAGCGGGAGAGGTGTTCGGCACAGATACGCAGTATTTT.

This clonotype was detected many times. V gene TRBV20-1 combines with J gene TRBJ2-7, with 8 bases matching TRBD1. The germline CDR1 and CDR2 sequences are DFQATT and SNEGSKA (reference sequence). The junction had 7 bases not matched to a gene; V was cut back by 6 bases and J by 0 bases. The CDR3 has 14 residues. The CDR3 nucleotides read TGCAGTGCAGAGGACAGGGAGAGCTCCTACGAGCAGTACTTC. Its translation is CSAEDRESSYEQYF.

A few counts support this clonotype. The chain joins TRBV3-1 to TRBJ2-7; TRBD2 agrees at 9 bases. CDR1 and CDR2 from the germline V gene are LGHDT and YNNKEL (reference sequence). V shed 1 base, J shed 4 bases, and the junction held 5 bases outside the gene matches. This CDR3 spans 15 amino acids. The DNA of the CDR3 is TGTGCCAGCAGCCAAGTGCGAGCGGGAGGTTACGAGCAGTACTTC. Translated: CASSQVRAGGYEQYF.

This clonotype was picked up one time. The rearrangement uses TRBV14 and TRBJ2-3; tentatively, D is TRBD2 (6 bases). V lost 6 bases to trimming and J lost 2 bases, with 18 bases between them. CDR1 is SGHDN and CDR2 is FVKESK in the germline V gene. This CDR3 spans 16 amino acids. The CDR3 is CASRAGLRSDTDTQYF. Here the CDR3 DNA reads TGTGCCAGCAGGGCGGGACTCCGCTCCGACACAGATACGCAGTATTTT.

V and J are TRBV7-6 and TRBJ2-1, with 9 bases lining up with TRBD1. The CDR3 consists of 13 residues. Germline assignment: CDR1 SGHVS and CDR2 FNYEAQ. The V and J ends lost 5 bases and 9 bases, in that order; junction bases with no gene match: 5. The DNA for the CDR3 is TGTGCCAGCAGCCCCTACAGGGGGCGTGAGCAGTTCTTC. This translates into CASSPYRGREQFF.

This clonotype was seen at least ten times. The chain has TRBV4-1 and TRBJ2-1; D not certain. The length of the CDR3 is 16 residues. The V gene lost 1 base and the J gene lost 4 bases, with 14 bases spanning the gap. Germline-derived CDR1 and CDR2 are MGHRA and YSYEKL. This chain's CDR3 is CASSQATSTTYNEQFF. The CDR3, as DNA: TGCGCCAGCAGCCAAGCGACCTCAACCACGTACAATGAGCAGTTCTTC.

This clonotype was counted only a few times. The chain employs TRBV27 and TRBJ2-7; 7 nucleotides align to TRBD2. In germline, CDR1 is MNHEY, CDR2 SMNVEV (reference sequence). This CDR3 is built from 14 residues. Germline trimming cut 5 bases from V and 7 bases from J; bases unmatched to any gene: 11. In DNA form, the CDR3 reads TGTGCCAGCAGTCCCGAGGGAGGGCCGTGGGAGCAGTACTTC. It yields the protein CASSPEGGPWEQYF.